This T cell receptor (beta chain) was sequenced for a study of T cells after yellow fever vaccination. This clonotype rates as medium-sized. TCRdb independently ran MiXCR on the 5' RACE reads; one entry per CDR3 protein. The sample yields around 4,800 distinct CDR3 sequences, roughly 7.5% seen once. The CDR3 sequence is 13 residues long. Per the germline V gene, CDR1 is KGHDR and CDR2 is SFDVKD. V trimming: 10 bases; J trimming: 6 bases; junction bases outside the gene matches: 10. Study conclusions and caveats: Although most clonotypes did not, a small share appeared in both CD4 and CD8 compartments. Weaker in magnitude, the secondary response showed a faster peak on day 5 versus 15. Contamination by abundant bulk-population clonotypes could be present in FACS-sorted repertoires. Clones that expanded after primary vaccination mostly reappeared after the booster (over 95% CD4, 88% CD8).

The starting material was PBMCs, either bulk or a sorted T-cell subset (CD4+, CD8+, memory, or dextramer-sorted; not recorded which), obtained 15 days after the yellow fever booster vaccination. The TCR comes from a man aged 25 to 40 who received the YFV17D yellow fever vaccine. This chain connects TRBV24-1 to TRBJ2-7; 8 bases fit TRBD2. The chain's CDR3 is CATRHREGPEQYF. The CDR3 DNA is TGTGCCACTCGACACCGGGAGGGCCCCGAGCAGTACTTC.